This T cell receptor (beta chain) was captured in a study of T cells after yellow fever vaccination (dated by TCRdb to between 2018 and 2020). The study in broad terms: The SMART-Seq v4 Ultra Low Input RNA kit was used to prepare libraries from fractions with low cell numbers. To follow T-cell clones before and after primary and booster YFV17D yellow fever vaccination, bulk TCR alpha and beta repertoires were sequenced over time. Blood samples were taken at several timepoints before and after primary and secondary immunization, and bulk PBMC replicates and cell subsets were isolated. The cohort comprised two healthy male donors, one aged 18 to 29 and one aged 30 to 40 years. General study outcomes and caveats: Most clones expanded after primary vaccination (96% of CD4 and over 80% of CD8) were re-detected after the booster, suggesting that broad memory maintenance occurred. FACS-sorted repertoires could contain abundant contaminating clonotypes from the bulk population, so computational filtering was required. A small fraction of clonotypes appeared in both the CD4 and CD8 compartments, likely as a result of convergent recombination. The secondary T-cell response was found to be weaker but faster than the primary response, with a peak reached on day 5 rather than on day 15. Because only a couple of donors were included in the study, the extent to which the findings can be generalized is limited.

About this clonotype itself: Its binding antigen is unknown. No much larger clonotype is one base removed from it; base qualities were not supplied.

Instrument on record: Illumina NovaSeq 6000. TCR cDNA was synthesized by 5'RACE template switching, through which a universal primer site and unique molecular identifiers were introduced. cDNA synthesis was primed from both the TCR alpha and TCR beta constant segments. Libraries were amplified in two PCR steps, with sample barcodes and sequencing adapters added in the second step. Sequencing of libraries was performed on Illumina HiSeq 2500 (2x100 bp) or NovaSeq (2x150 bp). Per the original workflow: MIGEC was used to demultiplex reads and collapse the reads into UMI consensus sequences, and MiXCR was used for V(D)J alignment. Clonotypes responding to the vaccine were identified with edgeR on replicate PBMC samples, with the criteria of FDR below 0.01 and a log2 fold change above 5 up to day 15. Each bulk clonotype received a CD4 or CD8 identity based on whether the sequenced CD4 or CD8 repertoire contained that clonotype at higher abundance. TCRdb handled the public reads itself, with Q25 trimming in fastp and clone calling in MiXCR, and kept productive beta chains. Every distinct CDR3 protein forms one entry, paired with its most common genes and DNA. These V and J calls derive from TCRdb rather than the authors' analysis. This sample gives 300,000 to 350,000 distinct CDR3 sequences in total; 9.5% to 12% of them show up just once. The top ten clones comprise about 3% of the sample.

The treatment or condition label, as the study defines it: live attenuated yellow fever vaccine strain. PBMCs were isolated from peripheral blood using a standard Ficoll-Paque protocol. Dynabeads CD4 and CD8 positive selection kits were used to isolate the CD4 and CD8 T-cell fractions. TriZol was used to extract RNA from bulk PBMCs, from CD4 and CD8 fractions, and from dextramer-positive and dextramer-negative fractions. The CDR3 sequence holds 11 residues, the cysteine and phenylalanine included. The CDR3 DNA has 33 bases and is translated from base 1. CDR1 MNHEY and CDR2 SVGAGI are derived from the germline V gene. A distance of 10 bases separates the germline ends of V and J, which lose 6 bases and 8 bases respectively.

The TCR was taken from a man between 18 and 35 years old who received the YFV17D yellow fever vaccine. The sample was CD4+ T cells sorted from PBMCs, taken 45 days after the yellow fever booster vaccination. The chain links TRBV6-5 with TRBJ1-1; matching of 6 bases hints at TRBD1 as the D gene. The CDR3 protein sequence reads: CASSRTGEAFF. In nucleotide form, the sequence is TGTGCCAGCAGCCGTACAGGGGAAGCTTTCTTT.